Listed here is a single T cell receptor beta chain. The data were taken from a study of T cell responses to AZD1222 COVID-19 vaccine. V was clipped by 2 bases and J by 9 bases, with 4 bases between them. The germline CDR1 and CDR2 sequences are SGHVS and FNYEAQ. The CDR3 length is 10 residues. Assay: immunoSEQ multiplex PCR; the TCRdb copy retains only in-frame clones and omits some. The sample shows over 85,000 clones, about 90% of them seen only once. The sequences come from peripheral blood, collected on day 0 of AZD1222 vaccination. This TCR was sampled from an adult in good health. The chain recombines TRBV7-6 with TRBJ1-1; D gene uncertain. The chain's CDR3 is CASSLYQAFF. In nucleotides, the CDR3 is TGTGCCAGCAGCTTATATCAAGCTTTCTTT.